The rows below give T cell receptor beta chains drawn from one sample of a study of T cell clonotyping in hematopoietic cell transplantation. TCRdb keeps only in-frame clones here, not all; method: immunoSEQ multiplex PCR. The repertoire holds about 16,000 clones, with about 83% as singletons. Sequencing used PBMCs, obtained 100 days after allogeneic stem cell transplant. Receptors were obtained from a male patient aged 60-69 years who had an allogeneic stem cell transplant from a related donor, so the T cells may come from the graft donor. Some clones in this sample may be carry-over from other donors' samples. The CDR3 runs from the conserved cysteine through the conserved F or W. The D gene is left open where the match is weak. Expanded clones are given a class, and other clones once, few, many or no size at all.

j_call d_call v_call clone_size cdr3_nt cdr3_aa
TRBJ1-5 . TRBV2 . TGTGCCAGCAGTGGGGAAAGGCCCCAGCCCCAGCATTTT CASSGERPQPQHF
TRBJ2-3 . TRBV5-1 . TGCGCCAGCAGCTTGGAGGGGCAGGGTGGGATCAACACAGATACGCAGTATTTT CASSLEGQGGINTDTQYF
TRBJ1-1 . TRBV11-3 . TGTGCCAGCAGCTTAGGAGGCCTAGGTCGGACTGAAGCTTTCTTT CASSLGGLGRTEAFF
TRBJ1-2 . TRBV5-6 few TGTGCCAGCAGCCTCGACTCACTCTACACCTTC CASSLDSLYTF
TRBJ1-2 . TRBV9 . TGTGCCAGCAGCGTAGGGCTGGGGTCCTATGGCTACACCTTC CASSVGLGSYGYTF
TRBJ1-5 . TRBV27 . TGTGCCAGCAGTCCTCGGACGGGCCATCAGCCCCAGCATTTT CASSPRTGHQPQHF
TRBJ2-7 TRBD2 TRBV7-2 . TGTGCCAGCAGCAAAGAAAGCGGGGCCGTATACGAGCAGTACTTC CASSKESGAVYEQYF
TRBJ1-1 . TRBV20-1 . TGCAGTGCTATGGCTGCTTTCTTT CSAMAAFF
TRBJ1-2 . TRBV19 . TGTGCCAGTAGTATAGATGGTTGGGCAGGTTCGAGTGGCTACACCTTC CASSIDGWAGSSGYTF
TRBJ2-3 . TRBV2 . TGTGCCAGCAGTGAAAGGGCCGGCACAGGCACAGATACGCAGTATTTT CASSERAGTGTDTQYF
TRBJ2-3 . TRBV2 . TGTGCCAGCAGCGGAACGTTGGGTACGCAGTATTTT CASSGTLGTQYF
TRBJ2-6 . TRBV19 . TGTGCCGTTCAAAGGACCGGAGGGTCCTCTGGGGCCAACGTCCTGACTTTC CAVQRTGGSSGANVLTF
TRBJ2-7 . TRBV11-2 once TGTGCCAGCAGCTTAGGTGTCATGAGCTACGAGCAGTACTTC CASSLGVMSYEQYF
TRBJ2-5 TRBD2 TRBV4-1 . TGCGCCAGCAGCCAAGAGAGTCTAGCGGGGGAAGAGACCCAGTACTTC CASSQESLAGEETQYF
TRBJ2-7 . TRBV9 once TGTGCCAGCAGTGAACAGGTCCACTCCTACGAGCAGTACTTC CASSEQVHSYEQYF
TRBJ1-2 . TRBV19 . TGTGCCAGTAAAGGCGATGGTGGCTACACCTTC CASKGDGGYTF
TRBJ1-4 . TRBV5-4 . TGTGCCAGCAGCTTAGATGCAACTAATGAAAAACTGTTTTTT CASSLDATNEKLFF
TRBJ2-1 . TRBV10-1 . TGCGCCAGCAGTGGGGCGGAACCCTACAATGAGCAGTTCTTC CASSGAEPYNEQFF
TRBJ1-5 . TRBV6-1 . TGTGCCAGCAGTGAAGGCCGGGACCCCAGGGCGTCTTGGCCCCAGCATTTT CASSEGRDPRASWPQHF
TRBJ2-7 . TRBV7-8 . TGTGCCAGCAGCCCTGGACGGTTTTCCTACGAGCAGTACTTC CASSPGRFSYEQYF
TRBJ1-5 . TRBV6-6 . TGTGCCAGCAGTTATCCTGCAGGAATGCAAAATCAGCCCCAGCATTTT CASSYPAGMQNQPQHF
TRBJ2-5 TRBD1 TRBV4-2 . TGTGCCAGCAGCCAAGAAGGGACAGAAGAGACCCAGTACTTC CASSQEGTEETQYF
TRBJ1-2 . TRBV6-1 . TGTGCCAGCACCAGAAACATGAACTATGGCTACACCTTC CASTRNMNYGYTF
TRBJ1-2 TRBD1 TRBV6-5 . TGTGCCAGCAGTCCGGGACAGGGTCGATATGGCTACACCTTC CASSPGQGRYGYTF
TRBJ2-7 . TRBV6-1 . TGTGCCAGCAGTACGGGGTTCAACGAGCAGTACTTC CASSTGFNEQYF
TRBJ1-1 TRBD1 TRBV28 . TGTGCCAGCAGTGTGACAGGGGGCAAGTACACTGAAGCTTTCTTT CASSVTGGKYTEAFF
TRBJ1-2 . TRBV6-1 once TGTGCCAGCAGCCGGACAGAGTATGGCTACACCTTC CASSRTEYGYTF
TRBJ1-2 . TRBV25-1 . TGTGCCAGCAGACAGGCGAATGACTATGGCTACACCTTC CASRQANDYGYTF
TRBJ2-5 TRBD2 TRBV14 . TGTGCCAGCAGCCCGATCGGACTAGCTGGAGAGACCCAGTACTTC CASSPIGLAGETQYF
TRBJ1-5 . TRBV19 once TGTGCCAGTAGTATAGATCGCAGGGATCAGCCCCAGCATTTT CASSIDRRDQPQHF
TRBJ2-2 TRBD2 TRBV29-1 . TGCAGCGTTGCTAGCGGGGCGAACACCGGGGAGCTGTTTTTT CSVASGANTGELFF
TRBJ1-3 TRBD1 TRBV5-1 . TGCGCCAGCAGCTGGCTCGCGGGACAGGCTGGAAACACCATATATTTT CASSWLAGQAGNTIYF
TRBJ1-3 . TRBV30 . TGTGCCTGGAGTGTAGGCGGCAGCTCTGGAAACACCATATATTTT CAWSVGGSSGNTIYF
TRBJ2-6 . TRBV7-2 . TGTGCCAGCAGCTCTCGGGGCGGGTACGGCCCCGAGGGCGTCCTGACTTTC CASSSRGGYGPEGVLTF
TRBJ2-2 TRBD2 TRBV7-2 . TGTGCCAGCAGCTTAGAAGCGGGGGGGACCGGGGAGCTGTTTTTT CASSLEAGGTGELFF
TRBJ1-2 . TRBV11-2 . TGTGCCAGCAGCTCCCTACAGAAGAACTATGGCTACACCTTC CASSSLQKNYGYTF
TRBJ2-1 . TRBV6-4 few TGTGCCAGCAGTGGGCCGACTAATGAGCAGTTCTTC CASSGPTNEQFF
TRBJ1-2 TRBD1 TRBV7-9 . TGTGCCAGCAGTTACAACAGGGGGTCAGTAGGTGGCTACACCTTC CASSYNRGSVGGYTF
TRBJ2-5 . TRBV6-5 . TGTGCCAGCAGTTACAAAATGCTAACGGGAGAGACCCAGTACTTC CASSYKMLTGETQYF
TRBJ2-2 TRBD1 TRBV29-1 . TGCAGCGTTCCGGGACAGGGAGGCGGGGAGCTGTTTTTT CSVPGQGGGELFF
TRBJ2-7 TRBD1 TRBV7-8 . TGTGCCAGCAGCTTAGACGGACAGGCGACCTACGAGCAGTACTTC CASSLDGQATYEQYF
TRBJ1-2 . TRBV30 . TGTGCCTGGAGTCAGGCTAACTATGGCTACACCTTC CAWSQANYGYTF
TRBJ1-2 TRBD1 TRBV10-3 once TGTGCCATCAGTCCGGGACAGGGGAACTATGGCTACACCTTC CAISPGQGNYGYTF
TRBJ1-2 . TRBV5-1 . TGCGCCAGCAGCCGCCGGGGGGGGGAGTTATATGGCTACACCTTC CASSRRGGELYGYTF
TRBJ1-5 . TRBV4-3 once TGCGCCAGCAGACACGGGACGCGGGCTTGCAATCAGCCCCAGCATTTT CASRHGTRACNQPQHF
TRBJ1-2 . TRBV11-3 . TGTGCCAGAATACTGGGTCGGTTTCCCTATGGCTACACCTTC CARILGRFPYGYTF
TRBJ2-2 TRBD1 TRBV7-2 . TGTGCCAGCAGCTTGAGGGACAGGGGTCAGGTCGGGGAGCTGTTTTTT CASSLRDRGQVGELFF
TRBJ1-6 . TRBV5-8 . TGTGCCAGCAGCTTGGGCTTAAGCCAAAATTCACCCCTCCACTTT CASSLGLSQNSPLHF
TRBJ1-1 . TRBV5-4 . TGTGCCAGCAGCTTGGAGGGTAGGAGAACTGAAGCTTTCTTT CASSLEGRRTEAFF
TRBJ1-6 TRBD1 TRBV27 . TGTGCCAGCAGTGTTAACAGGGGGGGAAGCTCCTATAATTCACCCCTCCACTTT CASSVNRGGSSYNSPLHF
TRBJ2-2 . TRBV4-1 . TGCGCCAGCAGGCTCAGCCCGGGGGCCAGCACCGGGGAGCTGTTTTTT CASRLSPGASTGELFF
TRBJ2-3 . TRBV9 . TGTGCCAGCAGCGTCGGACCCACAGATACGCAGTATTTT CASSVGPTDTQYF
TRBJ2-7 TRBD1 TRBV11-2 few TGTGCCAGCAGCTCGAGGACAGGAGACTACGAGCAGTACTTC CASSSRTGDYEQYF
TRBJ1-2 . TRBV7-9 . TGTGCCAGCAGCCACTCTACCGCGGTTTCCTATGGCTACACCTTC CASSHSTAVSYGYTF